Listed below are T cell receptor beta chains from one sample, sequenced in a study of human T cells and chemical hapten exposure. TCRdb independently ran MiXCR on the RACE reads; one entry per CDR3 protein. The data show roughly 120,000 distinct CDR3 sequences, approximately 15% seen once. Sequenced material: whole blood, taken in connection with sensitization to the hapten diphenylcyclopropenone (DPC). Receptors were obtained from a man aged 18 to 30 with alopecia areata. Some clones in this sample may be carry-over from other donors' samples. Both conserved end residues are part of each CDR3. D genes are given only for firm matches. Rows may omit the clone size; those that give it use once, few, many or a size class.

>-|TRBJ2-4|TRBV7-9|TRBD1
TGTGCCAGCAGCTCGACACACTTGACAGGGAAGGGGATCGGCATTCAGTACTTC
CASSSTHLTGKGIGIQYF
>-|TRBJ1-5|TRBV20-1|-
TGCAGTGCCAACGGGGGGGGCCCGAATCAGCCCCAGCATTTT
CSANGGGPNQPQHF
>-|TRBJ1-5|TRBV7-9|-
TGTGCCAGCAGATCCGGGAATAGCAATCAGCCCCAGCATTTT
CASRSGNSNQPQHF
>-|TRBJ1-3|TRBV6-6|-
TGTGCCAGCAGGGGAGGTCGCTCTGGAAACACCATATATTTT
CASRGGRSGNTIYF
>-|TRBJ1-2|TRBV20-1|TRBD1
TGCAGTGCTAGAAGAGGGACAGGGACCTATGGCTACACCTTC
CSARRGTGTYGYTF
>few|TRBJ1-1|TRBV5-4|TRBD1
TGTGCCAGCAGCTGGGGACAGGGAAACACTGAAGCTTTCTTT
CASSWGQGNTEAFF
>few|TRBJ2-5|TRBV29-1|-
TGCAGCGTCGAGCCGGGACGCCAGTACTTC
CSVEPGRQYF
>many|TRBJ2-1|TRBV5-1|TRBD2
TGCGCCAGCAGCGTGGGACTAGCGGCGAGCTCCTACAATGAGCAGTTCTTC
CASSVGLAASSYNEQFF
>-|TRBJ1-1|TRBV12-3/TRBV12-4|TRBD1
TGTGCCAGCAGTTCGGTTACAGGGGAAGCTCGCACTGAAGCTTTCTTT
CASSSVTGEARTEAFF
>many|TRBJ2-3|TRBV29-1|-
TGCAGCGTCTCTGAGGGCAGGACAGCTAGCACAGATACGCAGTATTTT
CSVSEGRTASTDTQYF
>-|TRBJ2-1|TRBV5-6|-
TGTGCCAGCAGCTGGGGCCGGGGGAGCTACAATGAGCAGTTCTTC
CASSWGRGSYNEQFF
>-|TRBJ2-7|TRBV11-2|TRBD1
TGTGCCAGCAGCCCCCTAGGGACAGGGCACGAGCAGTACTTC
CASSPLGTGHEQYF
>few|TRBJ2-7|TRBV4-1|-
TGCGCCAGCAGCCAAGATTGGATTAGGGCCCCCTACGAGCAGTACTTC
CASSQDWIRAPYEQYF
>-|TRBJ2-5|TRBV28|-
TGTGCCAGCAGTTTGACTCCGGGACACAAACAAGAGACCCAGTACTTC
CASSLTPGHKQETQYF
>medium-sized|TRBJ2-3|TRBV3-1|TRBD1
TGTGCCAGCAGCACTCGACAGGGTGGCAGGTATTTT
CASSTRQGGRYF
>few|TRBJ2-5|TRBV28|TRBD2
TGTGCCAGCACCAATTGGGGTAGCGGGGGGCATAAAGAGACCCAGTACTTC
CASTNWGSGGHKETQYF